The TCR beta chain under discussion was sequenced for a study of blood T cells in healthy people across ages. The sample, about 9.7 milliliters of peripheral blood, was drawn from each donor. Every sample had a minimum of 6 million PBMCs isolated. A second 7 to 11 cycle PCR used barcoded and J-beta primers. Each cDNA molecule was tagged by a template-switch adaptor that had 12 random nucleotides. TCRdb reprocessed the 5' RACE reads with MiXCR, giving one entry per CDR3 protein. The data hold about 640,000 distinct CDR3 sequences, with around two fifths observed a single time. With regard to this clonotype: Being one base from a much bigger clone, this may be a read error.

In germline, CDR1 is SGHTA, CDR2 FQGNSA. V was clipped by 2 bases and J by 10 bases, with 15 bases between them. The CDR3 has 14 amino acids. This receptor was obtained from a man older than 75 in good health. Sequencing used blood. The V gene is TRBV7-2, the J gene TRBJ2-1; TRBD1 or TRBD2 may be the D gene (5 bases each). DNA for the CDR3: TGTGCCAGCAGCTTACAGGGACCCATCTACGAGCAGTTCTTC. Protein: CASSLQGPIYEQFF.